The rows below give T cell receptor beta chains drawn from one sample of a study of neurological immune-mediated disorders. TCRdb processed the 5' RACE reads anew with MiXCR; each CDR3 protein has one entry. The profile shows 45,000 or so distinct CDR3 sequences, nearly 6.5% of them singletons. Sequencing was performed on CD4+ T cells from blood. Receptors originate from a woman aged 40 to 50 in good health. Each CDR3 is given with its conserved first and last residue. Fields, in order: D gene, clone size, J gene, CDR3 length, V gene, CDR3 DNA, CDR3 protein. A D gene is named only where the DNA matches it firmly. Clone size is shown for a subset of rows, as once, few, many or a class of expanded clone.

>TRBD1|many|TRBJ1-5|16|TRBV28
TGTGCCAGCAGTTTCCGACAGGGGAATAATAAACAGCCCCAGCATTTT
CASSFRQGNNKQPQHF
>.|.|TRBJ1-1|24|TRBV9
.
CASSVEVSGGNEQFFGPMNTEAFF
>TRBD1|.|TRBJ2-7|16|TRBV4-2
TGTGCCAGCAGCGACTACTCCGGGACAGCTTCCTACGAGCAGTACTTC
CASSDYSGTASYEQYF
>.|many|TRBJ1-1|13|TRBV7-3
TGTGCCAGCAGCTTAATCCCCCAGGATGAAGCTTTCTTT
CASSLIPQDEAFF
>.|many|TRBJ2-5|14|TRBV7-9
TGTGCCAGCCCCTCAAATGAGACCCAAGAGACCCAGTACTTC
CASPSNETQETQYF
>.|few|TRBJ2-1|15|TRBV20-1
TGCAGTGCTAGATACCATGTGGCTAGCGACAATGAGCAGTTCTTC
CSARYHVASDNEQFF
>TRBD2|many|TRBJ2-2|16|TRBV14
TGTGCCAGCAGCCCATTCCTAGCGGGAGCAGCCGGGGAGCTGTTTTTT
CASSPFLAGAAGELFF
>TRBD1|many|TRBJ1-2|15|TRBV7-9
TGTGCCAGCAGCTTAGAAACAGGGGGCGGCTATGGCTACACCTTC
CASSLETGGGYGYTF
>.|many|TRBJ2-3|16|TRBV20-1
TGCAGTGCTAGAGAGGCGGGGCGGGAAAACACAGATACGCAGTATTTT
CSAREAGRENTDTQYF
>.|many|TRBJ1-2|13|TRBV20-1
TGCAGTGCTAGAGGTCCGGCTAACTATGGCTACACCTTC
CSARGPANYGYTF
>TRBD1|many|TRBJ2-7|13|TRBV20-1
TGCAGTGCCTTGACAGGGGGCAGCTACGAGCAGTACTTC
CSALTGGSYEQYF
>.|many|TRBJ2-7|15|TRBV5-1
TGCGCCAGCAGCTTGGTGGCAGACATGGAGAACGAGCAGTACTTC
CASSLVADMENEQYF
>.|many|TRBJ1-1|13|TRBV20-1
TGCAGTGCTCCCAGGGGTGCGAACACTGAAGCTTTCTTT
CSAPRGANTEAFF
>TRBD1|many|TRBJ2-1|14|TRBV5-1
TGCGCCAGCAGCCTAAGACAGGGTGTGAATGAGCAGTTCTTC
CASSLRQGVNEQFF